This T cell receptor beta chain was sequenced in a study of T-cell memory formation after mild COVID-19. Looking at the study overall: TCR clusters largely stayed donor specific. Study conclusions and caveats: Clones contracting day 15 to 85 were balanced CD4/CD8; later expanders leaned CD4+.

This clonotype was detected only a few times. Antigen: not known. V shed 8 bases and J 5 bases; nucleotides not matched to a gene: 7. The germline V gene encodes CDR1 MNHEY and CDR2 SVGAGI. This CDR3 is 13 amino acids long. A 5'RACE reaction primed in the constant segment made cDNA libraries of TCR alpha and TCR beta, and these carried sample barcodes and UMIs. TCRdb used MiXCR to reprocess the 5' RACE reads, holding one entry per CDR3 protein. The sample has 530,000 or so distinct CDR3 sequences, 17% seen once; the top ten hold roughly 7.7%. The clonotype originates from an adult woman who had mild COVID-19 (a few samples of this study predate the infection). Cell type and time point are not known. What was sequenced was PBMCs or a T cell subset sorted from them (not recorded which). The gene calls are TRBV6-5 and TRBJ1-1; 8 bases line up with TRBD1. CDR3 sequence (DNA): TGTGCCAGCCGTAGGACAGGGACGACTGAAGCTTTCTTT. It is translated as CASRRTGTTEAFF.